The 3 T cell receptor beta chains presented below share a single source sample, sequenced in a study of T cells after yellow fever vaccination. TCRdb redid the calling of the 5' RACE reads with MiXCR, one entry per CDR3 protein. The top ten hold less than 45% of the sample, which has approximately 61,000 distinct CDR3 sequences, more than 5.5% seen once. Sequenced here: CD8+ T cells sorted from PBMCs, sampled on the day of the first yellow fever vaccination. The source of these receptors is a man younger than 35 who received the YFV17D yellow fever vaccine.

This clonotype was counted at least ten times. The CDR3, as DNA: TGTGCCAGCAGCCTCGGGCAGGCTGGCACAGATACGCAGTATTTT. It yields the protein CASSLGQAGTDTQYF. The chain is built from TRBV7-3 and TRBJ2-3; D gene unclear. V dropped 5 bases and J dropped 1 base, with 13 bases sitting between them. The germline V gene has CDR1 SGHTA and CDR2 FQGTGA. CDR3 length: 15 amino acids.

Many counts were recorded for this clonotype. The rearrangement links TRBV12-3 or TRBV12-4 to TRBJ2-5; 10 nucleotides line up with TRBD1. This CDR3 spans 16 amino acids. Unmatched junction bases numbered 8, after V lost 1 base and J lost 6 bases. CDR3 sequence reads: CASSLVGTGESKTQYF. CDR3 bases: TGTGCCAGCAGTTTAGTGGGGACAGGGGAGTCGAAGACCCAGTACTTC.

This clonotype was seen repeatedly, ten times or more. The chain is built from TRBV4-3 and TRBJ2-7, with 8 bases fitting TRBD1. V gave up 1 base and J gave up 5 bases; unmatched junction bases: 7. Germline lookup yields CDR1 LGHNA and CDR2 YSLEER. This CDR3 comprises 15 residues. In DNA, the CDR3 is TGCGCCAGCAGCCAAGGGGACAGGCCAGGGGACGAGCAGTACTTC. Translating gives CASSQGDRPGDEQYF.